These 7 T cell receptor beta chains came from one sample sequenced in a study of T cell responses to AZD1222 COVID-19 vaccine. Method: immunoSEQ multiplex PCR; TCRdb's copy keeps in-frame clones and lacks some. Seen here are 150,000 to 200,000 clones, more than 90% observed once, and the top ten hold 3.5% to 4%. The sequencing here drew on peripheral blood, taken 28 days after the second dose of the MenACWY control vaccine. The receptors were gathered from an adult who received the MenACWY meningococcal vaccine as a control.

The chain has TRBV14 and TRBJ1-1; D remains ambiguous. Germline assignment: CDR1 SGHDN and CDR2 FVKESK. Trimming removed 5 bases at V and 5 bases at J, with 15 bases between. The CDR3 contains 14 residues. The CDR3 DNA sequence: TGTGCCAGCAGCTCCCGTCAGATCCGGACTGAAGCTTTCTTT. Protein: CASSSRQIRTEAFF. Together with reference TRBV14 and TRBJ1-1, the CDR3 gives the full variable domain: EAGVTQFPSHSVIEKGQTVTLRCDPISGHDNLYWYRRVMGKEIKFLLHFVKESKQDESGMPNNRFLAERTGGTYSTLKVQPAELEDSGVYFCASSSRQIRTEAFFGQGTRLTVV.

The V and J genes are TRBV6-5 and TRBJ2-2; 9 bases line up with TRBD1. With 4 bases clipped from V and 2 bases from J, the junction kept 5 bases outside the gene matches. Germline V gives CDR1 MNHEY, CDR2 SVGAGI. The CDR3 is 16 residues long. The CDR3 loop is CASSSSTGGNTGELFF. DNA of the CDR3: TGTGCCAGCAGTTCCTCGACAGGGGGTAACACCGGGGAGCTGTTTTTT.

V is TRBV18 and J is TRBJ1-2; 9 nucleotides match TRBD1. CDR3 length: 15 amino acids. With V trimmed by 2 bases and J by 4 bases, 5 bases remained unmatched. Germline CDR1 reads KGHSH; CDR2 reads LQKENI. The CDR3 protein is CASSPGGQGVYGYTF. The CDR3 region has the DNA TGTGCCAGCTCACCAGGGGGACAGGGAGTCTATGGCTACACCTTC.

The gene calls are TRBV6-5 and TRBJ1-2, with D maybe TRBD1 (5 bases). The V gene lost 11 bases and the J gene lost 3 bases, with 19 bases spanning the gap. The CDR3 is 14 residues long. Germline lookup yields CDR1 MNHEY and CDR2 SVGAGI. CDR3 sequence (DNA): TGTGCCGTACGCCCAGGCGGGGCGGACTATGGCTACACCTTC. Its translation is CAVRPGGADYGYTF.

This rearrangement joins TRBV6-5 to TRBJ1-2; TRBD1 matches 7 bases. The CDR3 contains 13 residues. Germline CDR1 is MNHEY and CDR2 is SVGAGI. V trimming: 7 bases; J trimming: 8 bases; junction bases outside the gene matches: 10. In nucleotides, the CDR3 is TGTGCCAGCACCCACCCAGGGGGGAAAGGCTACACCTTC. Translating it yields CASTHPGGKGYTF.

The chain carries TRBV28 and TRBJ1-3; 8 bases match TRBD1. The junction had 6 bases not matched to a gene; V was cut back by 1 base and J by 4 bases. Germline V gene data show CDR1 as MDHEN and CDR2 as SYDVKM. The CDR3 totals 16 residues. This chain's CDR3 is CASSLFGQGSGNTIYF. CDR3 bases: TGTGCCAGCAGTTTATTCGGACAGGGATCCGGAAACACCATATATTTT.

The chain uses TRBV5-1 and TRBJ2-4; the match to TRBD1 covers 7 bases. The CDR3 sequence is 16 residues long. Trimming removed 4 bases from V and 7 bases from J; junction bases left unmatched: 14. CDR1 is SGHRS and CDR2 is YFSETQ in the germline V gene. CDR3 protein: CASSDKQGSVGNIQYF. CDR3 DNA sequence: TGCGCCAGCAGCGATAAACAGGGGTCGGTGGGGAACATTCAGTACTTC.